This T cell receptor beta chain came from a study of shared T cell receptors in the human thymus listed by TCRdb under 2021. Describing the broader study: The study examined how the human thymus generates shared, self-reactive T-cell receptor alpha chains.

Via the germline V gene, CDR1 is SQVTM and CDR2 ANQGSEA. The CDR3 starts with the cysteine, ends with the phenylalanine, and has 11 residues. Only CDR3 DNA remains: 33 bases, in frame from the first base. V was cut back by 4 bases and J by 9 bases, leaving a gap of 12 bases between them. The method was the immunoSEQ multiplex PCR assay. Imported from immuneACCESS, the table was reduced by TCRdb to in-frame sequences with V and J called. These copies leave out some clones; in studies compared against another copy, an unresolved V gene accounts for under half, and the cause of the remainder is not known. Within this sample are roughly 550,000 clones, with around three quarters of them counted one time only. Of the sample, more than 0.01% falls within the top ten clones. Note on this clone: Its cognate antigen has yet to be identified. Base qualities were left out, and no much larger clone turns up one base away.

These data also formed part of another study, on human thymus T cells. The other study reports the following: The donors were immunologically healthy infants in Finland who had open corrective cardiac surgery for congenital heart defects. Thymus tissue was obtained as surgical resects removed during corrective cardiac surgery. Both the thymic and the peripheral blood repertoires appeared to show biased V and J gene segment usage. The related research reported highly overlapping thymic TCR repertoires among unrelated individuals. The study described the TCR alpha and beta repertoires in fewer than 10 infant thymus samples and a few matching peripheral blood samples. Donor ages ranging from roughly 6 to 244 days were recorded, and more than 5 male and a couple of female infants were included in the cohort. Thymocytes were freed from the tissue by mechanical means and kept at -70 degrees C as pellets of roughly 8.5-31 million cells. Genomic DNA was extracted from frozen cell pellets with a QIAsymphony instrument. The immunoSEQ multiplex PCR assay was used to amplify the TCRB and TCRAD loci from a standardized quantity of quality-controlled genomic DNA. Amplicons spanned the V(D)J region at a length sufficient to cover the CDR3 and identify V and J genes. The commercial immunoSEQ service was used to sequence amplicons on an Illumina platform. Primer bias and sequencing errors were corrected as previously described, and TCRAD and TCRB were defined on the basis of the IMGT database. Analysis of the repertoires was done with immunoSEQ Analyzer 3.0 and VDJTools and included basic statistics, V/J segment usage, diversity estimates, rarefaction and pairwise overlap. To estimate diversity, the Chao1, ChaoE, Efron-Thisted, Shannon and inverse Simpson indices were applied, and diversity was also estimated on datasets down-sampled to the smallest sample. For repertoire overlap, CDR3 nucleotide sequence, V gene and J gene had to match strictly, and clustering was done by Jaccard-based multidimensional scaling. Thymus samples yielded on average approximately 800,000 unique TCRB clonotypes, compared with 80,000 to 85,000 from blood samples.

Material for sequencing was thymocytes. The sequence was collected from a boy younger than two with a congenital heart defect. Donor details come from another sample of the same person, matched by shared clones. The rearrangement combines TRBV29-1 with TRBJ1-2; a confident D gene designation cannot be given. The CDR3 region: CSVVDEVRYTF. The DNA reads TGCAGCGTTGTAGATGAGGTACGCTACACCTTC.